The following is a T cell receptor (beta chain) sequence with its context. In its sample, this clonotype was seen many times. Its antigen specificity is not known. No much larger clone is present one base from it, and per-base qualities are unavailable. At the junction V is shortened by 5 bases and J by 1 base; bases outside the gene matches: 6. Sequences SGHAT (CDR1) and FQNNGV (CDR2) are obtained from the germline V gene. The CDR3 spans 17 residues, from the cysteine through the phenylalanine. Only CDR3 DNA remains: 51 bases, in frame from the first base. The source of the sample is a study of T-cell reconstitution after alpha-beta-depleted transplantation in children (dated by TCRdb to about 2016). For the study in its entirety: T-cell immune reconstitution after TCRalphabeta/CD19-depleted allogeneic hematopoietic cell transplantation in children was quantitatively tracked in the study by means of TCR repertoire profiling.

This specimen's treatment or condition label, per the study, means: allogeneic hematopoietic cell transplantation with graft depleted of TCRalphabeta T cells and CD19 B cells. Transplant recipients were children who received TCRalphabeta/CD19-depleted allogeneic hematopoietic cell grafts. The paper as a whole reports these results and caveats: Over the following months the frequencies of hyperexpanded clones went down, and after one year T-cell counts and TCRbeta diversity were mostly credited to newly produced T cells. In some patients, the high TCRbeta diversity seen at day 60 was put down to recipient T cells and intrathymic progenitors that had survived conditioning. The apparently early recovery of alphabetaT-cell counts about two months after transplant reportedly depended on only several hundred rapidly expanded clones that came from non-depleted graft cells.

The method behind the library was PCR. For sequencing, an Illumina HiSeq 2500 was employed. TCR library preparation used molecular barcoding, with unique molecular identifiers applied to normalize quantification of the TCRbeta repertoire. The public sequencing data were trimmed at Q25 with fastp and processed into clonotypes with MiXCR by TCRdb, which kept only in-frame beta chains. Entries are consolidated by CDR3 protein sequence, retaining the most common genes and DNA. In all, the sample holds over 400,000 distinct CDR3 sequences, and roughly 43% of those were seen once. About 30% of the sample rests with the top ten.

The sample here was PBMCs, taken before TCRalphabeta/CD19-depleted stem cell transplant. The chain is made from TRBV11-2 and TRBJ2-3; 13 of the junction bases match TRBD2. The receptor comes from a girl between 2 and 10 years old with aplastic anemia, due to receive a stem cell transplant. This receptor has the CDR3 CASSTGLAGSGTDTQYF. The bases read TGTGCCAGCAGCACGGGACTAGCGGGAAGTGGCACAGATACGCAGTATTTT.